The 21 T cell receptor beta chains below were found in one sample sequenced in a study of control samples from healthy donors and cancer patients. Assay used: immunoSEQ multiplex PCR; TCRdb lists only in-frame clones, some missing. The table has 75,000 to 100,000 clones, around 87% seen once. Input material: blood. These receptors all stem from a woman aged 45 to 65 in good health.

This sequence joins TRBV5-5 and TRBJ2-4; tentative D call: TRBD1 (6 bases). The CDR3 is 16 amino acids. Per the germline V gene, CDR1 is SGHKS and CDR2 is YYEKEE (reference sequence). V gave up 3 bases and J gave up 0 bases, with 13 bases separating them. CDR3 coding DNA: TGTGCCAGCAGCTCTCTCAGGGGCCCAGCCAAAAACATTCAGTACTTC. Protein: CASSSLRGPAKNIQYF.

The gene calls are TRBV7-2 and TRBJ2-7; 9 bases map to TRBD1. J gave up 2 bases and V 4 bases, and 3 bases lay outside the gene matches. From germline, CDR1 is SGHTA and CDR2 FQGNSA. This CDR3 contains 14 residues. CDR3 sequence: CASSWGTGTYEQYF. CDR3 nucleotide sequence: TGTGCCAGCAGCTGGGGGACAGGGACCTACGAGCAGTACTTC. The whole variable domain, remainder taken from reference TRBV7-2 and TRBJ2-7, is GAGVSQSPSNKVTEKGKDVELRCDPISGHTALYWYRQSLGQGLEFLIYFQGNSAPDKSGLPSDRFSAERTGGSVSTLTIQRTQQEDSAVYLCASSWGTGTYEQYFGPGTRLTVT.

The chain is built from TRBV2 and TRBJ2-5, with TRBD2 identical over 15 bases. The junction had 5 bases not matched to a gene; V was cut back by 5 bases and J by 4 bases. CDR3 length equals 16 residues. The germline CDR1 and CDR2 sequences are SNHLY and FYNNEI. CDR3 amino acids: CASSWGLAGGGETQYF. DNA for the CDR3: TGTGCCAGCAGTTGGGGACTAGCGGGGGGAGGAGAGACCCAGTACTTC. Together with reference TRBV2 and TRBJ2-5, the CDR3 gives the full variable domain: EPEVTQTPSHQVTQMGQEVILRCVPISNHLYFYWYRQILGQKVEFLVSFYNNEISEKSEIFDDQFSVERPDGSNFTLKIRSTKLEDSAMYFCASSWGLAGGGETQYFGPGTRLLVL.

The chain recombines TRBV4-1 with TRBJ2-2; a weak D match, TRBD1 (6 bases). CDR1 is MGHRA, CDR2 YSYEKL, per germline. V dropped 10 bases and J dropped 0 bases, with 18 bases sitting between them. The CDR3 is 16 amino acids. CDR3 sequence: CATNPVGASNTGELFF. The CDR3 DNA follows: TGCGCCACCAATCCCGTGGGGGCCTCGAACACCGGGGAGCTGTTTTTT.

J is TRBJ2-2 and V is TRBV5-1; 10 bases agree with TRBD1. Trimming removed 5 bases from V and 2 bases from J; junction bases left unmatched: 3. The CDR3 runs to 15 residues. Per the germline V gene, CDR1 is SGHRS and CDR2 is YFSETQ. CDR3 sequence reads: CASSWDRGNTGELFF. The CDR3 nucleotides are TGCGCCAGCAGTTGGGACAGGGGAAACACCGGGGAGCTGTTTTTT.

V usage is TRBV19 and J usage is TRBJ1-2; TRBD1 agrees at 10 bases. The CDR3 length is 14 residues. CDR1 LNHDA and CDR2 SQIVND come from the germline V gene (reference sequence). The junction had 2 bases not matched to a gene; V was cut back by 5 bases and J by 2 bases. The CDR3 sequence: CASSQTGGNYGYTF. CDR3 DNA: TGTGCCAGTAGTCAGACAGGGGGCAACTATGGCTACACCTTC.

The chain combines TRBV6-6 with TRBJ2-7, with D unresolved. Trimming cost V 2 bases and J 7 bases, with 15 bases left between them. The CDR3 runs to 14 residues. In germline, CDR1 is MNHNY, CDR2 SVGAGI (reference sequence). CDR3 bases: TGTGCCAGCAGTTACACCTCCCTCTCGGGTGAGCAGTACTTC. It translates to CASSYTSLSGEQYF.

The chain is built from TRBV6-5 and TRBJ2-1; 12 bases map to TRBD2. The germline V gene has CDR1 MNHEY and CDR2 SVGAGI. V trimming: 7 bases; J trimming: 2 bases; junction bases outside the gene matches: 3. This CDR3 comprises 15 residues. The CDR3 is CASTGTSGPYNEQFF. Here the CDR3 DNA reads TGTGCCAGCACCGGGACTAGCGGGCCCTACAATGAGCAGTTCTTC.

The V call is TRBV12-5, the J call TRBJ2-5; 14 bases match TRBD2. The CDR3 runs 15 residues. The V gene's germline CDR1 is LGHNT and CDR2 FRNRAP. Trimming at V came to 7 bases and at J to 1 base, leaving 2 bases not matched to a gene. CDR3 residues: CASAGTSGGQETQYF. CDR3 sequence (DNA): TGTGCTAGTGCCGGGACTAGCGGGGGCCAAGAGACCCAGTACTTC.

V is TRBV29-1 and J is TRBJ2-2; D is unresolved. The CDR3 totals 12 residues. Germline values: CDR1 SQVTM, CDR2 ANQGSEA. The V end was cut by 6 bases, the J end by 1 base, with 6 bases between. The CDR3 DNA reads as TGCAGCGTCAAGGTGAACACCGGGGAGCTGTTTTTT. The encoded protein is CSVKVNTGELFF.

In this sample, this clone turned up once. This sequence joins TRBV7-8 and TRBJ1-3; no firm D call. CDR3 length: 14 residues. Germline V gives CDR1 SGHVS, CDR2 FQNEAQ. Trimming stripped 8 bases from V and 4 bases from J, with 15 bases between. The CDR3 spells CASANLNSGNTIYF. The CDR3 DNA follows: TGTGCCAGCGCAAACCTGAATTCGGGAAACACCATATATTTT.

V and J are TRBV29-1 and TRBJ1-2, with a weak D call TRBD1 (6 bases). The CDR3 has 11 amino acids. Germline CDR1 SQVTM, CDR2 ANQGSEA. Trimming took 5 bases from V and 7 from J, leaving 11 bases between them. CDR3 in amino acids: CSVWTDGGYTF. DNA of the CDR3: TGCAGCGTTTGGACAGATGGTGGCTACACCTTC.

This clone was seen a single time. This chain connects TRBV6-5 to TRBJ1-1, with 12 bases matching TRBD1. This CDR3 spans 14 amino acids. Germline trimming cut 5 bases from V and 8 bases from J; bases unmatched to any gene: 6. CDR1 and CDR2 from the germline V gene are MNHEY and SVGAGI. The CDR3 reads CASSTGTGGKEAFF. The CDR3 DNA is TGTGCCAGCAGTACCGGGACAGGGGGCAAGGAAGCTTTCTTT.

With respect to this clone: The sample holds other DNA sequences that translate to the same CDR3. The genes are TRBV5-1 and TRBJ1-4; 8 bases map to TRBD1. Germline V gene sequence: CDR1 SGHRS, CDR2 YFSETQ. After removal of 1 base from V and 8 bases from J, the junction contained 4 bases not matched to a gene. CDR3 length equals 14 residues. The CDR3 protein is CASSLQGAREKLFF. CDR3 in DNA: TGCGCCAGCAGCTTGCAGGGGGCGCGGGAAAAACTGTTTTTT. The whole variable domain, remainder taken from reference TRBV5-1 and TRBJ1-4, is KAGVTQTPRYLIKTRGQQVTLSCSPISGHRSVSWYQQTPGQGLQFLFEYFSETQRNKGNFPGRFSGRQFSNSRSEMNVSTLELGDSALYLCASSLQGAREKLFFGSGTQLSVL.

This clone was observed a few times. The chain has TRBV27 and TRBJ1-4, with D possibly being TRBD1 (6 bases). The length of the CDR3 is 15 residues. Germline V lookup: CDR1 MNHEY, CDR2 SMNVEV (reference sequence). V was cut by 3 bases and J by 3 bases, with 11 bases left in between. CDR3 amino acids: CASSFADRSNEKLFF. For the CDR3, the DNA is TGTGCCAGCAGTTTCGCCGACAGGTCTAATGAAAAACTGTTTTTT.

The rearrangement uses TRBV28 and TRBJ2-3, with D unclear. Trimming removed 9 bases from V and 4 bases from J, with 8 bases in between. Germline-derived CDR1 and CDR2 are MDHEN and SYDVKM. This CDR3 contains 11 residues. The CDR3 loop reads CASRVSDTQYF. CDR3 bases: TGTGCCAGTAGGGTCTCAGATACGCAGTATTTT.

The gene calls are TRBV2 and TRBJ2-2, with D possibly being TRBD2 (6 bases). CDR1 SNHLY and CDR2 FYNNEI come from the germline V gene. The CDR3 runs to 14 residues. V lost 8 bases and J lost 1, with 11 bases in between. In DNA, the CDR3 is TGTGCCAGCCAAACGGGGGTGAACACCGGGGAGCTGTTTTTT. This encodes CASQTGVNTGELFF.

The V gene is TRBV7-2, the J gene TRBJ1-3, with 9 nucleotides matching TRBD1. The CDR3 has 15 amino acids. With V trimmed by 5 bases and J by 8 bases, 10 bases remained unmatched. The germline V gene has CDR1 SGHTA and CDR2 FQGNSA. As DNA, the CDR3 is TGTGCCAGCAGCGCCAGACAGGGGGGCGCGGACACCATATATTTT. Amino acid sequence: CASSARQGGADTIYF.

The CDR3 DNA reads as TGTGCCAGCAACCTCGAAAATTCACCCCTCCACTTT. The encoded protein is CASNLENSPLHF. The chain uses TRBV6-5 and TRBJ1-6; D gene unclear. Germline-derived CDR1 and CDR2 are MNHEY and SVGAGI. The CDR3 sequence is 12 residues long. Trimming removed 7 bases at V and 7 bases at J, with 8 bases between.

The chain is built from TRBV6-5 and TRBJ2-7; 10 bases agree with TRBD2. Germline CDR1 reads MNHEY; CDR2 reads SVGAGI. This CDR3 contains 13 residues. V dropped 7 bases and J dropped 12; count of bases not matched to a gene: 12. The CDR3 coding sequence is TGTGCCAGCAAAGGTCCTAGCGGGAGAAGAGTGTACTTC. It codes for CASKGPSGRRVYF.

This clone has only one observation. Written as DNA, the CDR3 is TGTGCCAGCAGCCAAGATTTGGGGGCTGGAAACACCATATATTTT. Protein product: CASSQDLGAGNTIYF. This chain links TRBV3-1 (or the pseudogene TRBV3-2) with TRBJ1-3; D possibly corresponds to TRBD1 (5 bases). Germline CDR1 LGHDT, CDR2 YNNKEL (reference sequence). This CDR3 is built from 15 residues. V shed 0 bases and J shed 2 bases, with 8 bases lying between them.